One and the same sample provided the 18 T cell receptor beta chains below, sequenced in a study of Ad26.COV2.S vaccination and SARS-CoV-2 variants. Treatment indicated: 15 to 20 received Ad26.COV2.S at low or high dose, single or two shots; about 5 received placebo; per-sample allocation not given. Specimen acquisition occurred on day 63 following the initial vaccine or placebo injection. Sequencing was performed with immunoSEQ multiplex PCR; in TCRdb, only in-frame clones are kept and a portion is missing. Among 300,000 to 500,000 clones listed, 70% to 90% were seen once. The input for sequencing was peripheral blood, taken in a trial of Ad26.COV2.S vaccine versus placebo. These receptors were obtained from a person aged 18-65 years who received the Ad26.COV2.S COVID-19 vaccine or a placebo.

This sequence joins TRBV6-2 or TRBV6-3 and TRBJ1-2; D possibly corresponds to TRBD1 (5 bases). This CDR3 spans 12 amino acids. Deletions cut 2 bases from V and 6 bases from J, with 7 bases between. Germline CDR1 is MNHEY and CDR2 is SVGEGT. The CDR3 is CASSYRGDGYTF. CDR3 nucleotide sequence: TGTGCCAGCAGTTACAGAGGGGATGGCTACACCTTC.

The chain joins TRBV6-1 to TRBJ2-1; 11 positions agree with TRBD2. The J segment lost 5 bases and the V segment lost 0 bases, leaving 3 bases of the junction unmatched. This CDR3 spans 16 amino acids. The V gene's germline CDR1 is MNHNS and CDR2 SASEGT. CDR3 bases: TGTGCCAGCAGTGAAGCGCGACTAGCGGGGAACAATGAGCAGTTCTTC. Translated, it gives CASSEARLAGNNEQFF.

This clone was counted a few times. The chain carries TRBV4-1 and TRBJ2-7; D gene unclear. From germline, CDR1 is MGHRA and CDR2 YSYEKL. This CDR3 comprises 17 residues. Trimming stripped 0 bases from V and 0 bases from J, with 15 bases between. CDR3 DNA sequence: TGCGCCAGCAGCCAAGATCTTGCAGCGCCCAGCTCCTACGAGCAGTACTTC. It translates to CASSQDLAAPSSYEQYF.

This sequence joins TRBV2 and TRBJ2-2; possible D gene TRBD2, 6 bases. CDR3 length: 13 residues. The V and J ends lost 3 bases and 7 bases respectively, with 9 bases between them. Germline CDR1 is SNHLY and CDR2 is FYNNEI. CDR3 sequence (DNA): TGTGCCAGCAGTGAGCGGGAACTCGGGGAGCTGTTTTTT. As protein: CASSERELGELFF.

The chain has TRBV19 and TRBJ2-5; D is unresolved. The CDR3 spans 13 residues. Germline CDR1 reads LNHDA; CDR2 reads SQIVND (reference sequence). Trimming shortened V by 3 bases and J by 5 bases, and 10 bases separated the two germline ends. The CDR3 protein is CASSMGPKETQYF. CDR3 in DNA: TGTGCCAGTAGTATGGGCCCGAAGGAGACCCAGTACTTC.

The rearrangement joins TRBV11-2 to TRBJ2-1; 14 bases line up with TRBD2. Per germline, CDR1 SGHAT and CDR2 FQNNGV. V dropped 0 bases and J dropped 0; count of bases not matched to a gene: 4. The CDR3 is 19 residues long. The CDR3 reads CASSLDHGTSGGSYNEQFF. CDR3 coding DNA: TGTGCCAGCAGCTTAGACCACGGGACTAGCGGGGGCTCCTACAATGAGCAGTTCTTC.

The chain uses TRBV15 and TRBJ2-4; D uncertain. This CDR3 spans 14 amino acids. Trimming pared 5 bases from V and 0 bases from J, leaving 8 bases between. Germline V CDR1 and CDR2: LNHNV, YYDKDF (reference sequence). CDR3 DNA sequence: TGTGCCACCAGCGAGGATTTAGCCAAAAACATTCAGTACTTC. It translates to CATSEDLAKNIQYF. The whole variable domain, filled in from reference TRBV15 and TRBJ2-4, reads DAMVIQNPRYQVTQFGKPVTLSCSQTLNHNVMYWYQQKSSQAPKLLFHYYDKDFNNEADTPDNFQSRRPNTSFCFLDIRSPGLGDTAMYLCATSEDLAKNIQYFGAGTRLSVL.

V gene TRBV3-1 (or the pseudogene TRBV3-2) combines with J gene TRBJ1-1, with 7 bases identical to TRBD1. The CDR3 covers 15 residues. V lost 4 bases and J lost 2; bases outside the gene matches: 7. Germline V gene lookup returns CDR1 LGHDT and CDR2 YNNKEL (reference sequence). The CDR3 DNA is TGTGCCAGCAGCCCTAGGACAGGTGATAACACTGAAGCTTTCTTT. It encodes CASSPRTGDNTEAFF.

This clone came up a few times. The chain has TRBV19 and TRBJ1-4, with D possibly being TRBD1 (6 bases). CDR1 is LNHDA, CDR2 SQIVND, per germline (reference sequence). Trimming left V 4 bases short and J 5 bases short, with 20 bases between. The CDR3 loop spans 17 amino acids. The CDR3 region has the DNA TGTGCCAGTAGTAGACGATTCCGGACAGAAAAAAATGAAAAACTGTTTTTT. This gives the protein CASSRRFRTEKNEKLFF.

V is TRBV3-1 (or the pseudogene TRBV3-2) and J is TRBJ1-2; tentatively, D is TRBD1 (6 bases). The CDR3 loop spans 13 amino acids. CDR1 and CDR2 from the germline V gene are LGHDT and YNNKEL (reference sequence). The V and J ends lost 7 bases and 6 bases respectively, with 15 bases between them. The CDR3 region has the DNA TGTGCCAGCAATCAGCGGGGGGGCGATGGCTACACCTTC. Amino acid sequence: CASNQRGGDGYTF.

This chain joins TRBV7-2 and TRBJ1-2, with 7 bases aligning to TRBD1. The CDR3 runs to 13 residues. After removal of 7 bases from V and 6 bases from J, the junction contained 8 bases not matched to a gene. The germline gives CDR1 SGHTA, CDR2 FQGNSA. Written as DNA, the CDR3 is TGTGCCAGCATCGACGACAGGGAGGATGGCTACACCTTC. Encoded protein: CASIDDREDGYTF.

This chain uses TRBV29-1 with TRBJ2-5; unclear D gene. This CDR3 contains 12 residues. Trimming left V 6 bases short and J 1 base short, with 9 bases between. Germline lookup yields CDR1 SQVTM and CDR2 ANQGSEA. The CDR3 protein is CSVPTIQETQYF. CDR3 nucleotides: TGCAGCGTCCCCACCATCCAAGAGACCCAGTACTTC. The full variable domain, completed using reference TRBV29-1 and TRBJ2-5, is SAVISQKPSRDICQRGTSLTIQCQVDSQVTMMFWYRQQPGQSLTLIATANQGSEATYESGFVIDKFPISRPNLTFSTLTVSNMSPEDSSIYLCSVPTIQETQYFGPGTRLLVL.

CDR3 residues: CAWSGQANYGYTF. The CDR3 DNA reads TGTGCCTGGAGTGGGCAGGCGAACTATGGCTACACCTTC. The rearrangement uses TRBV30 and TRBJ1-2; D gene ambiguous. This CDR3 spans 13 amino acids. Germline V lookup: CDR1 GTSNPN, CDR2 SVGIG (reference sequence). V was pared by 1 base and J by 2 bases, with 8 bases between.

V usage is TRBV30 and J usage is TRBJ2-7, with no clear D. This CDR3 is built from 13 residues. The germline V gene has CDR1 GTSNPN and CDR2 SVGIG (reference sequence). Trimming took 2 bases from V and 1 from J, leaving 9 bases between them. The chain's CDR3 is CAWSQFESYEQYF. CDR3 in DNA: TGTGCCTGGAGTCAGTTCGAGTCCTACGAGCAGTACTTC.

This chain joins TRBV3-1 (or the pseudogene TRBV3-2) and TRBJ1-5; tentative D call: TRBD1 (6 bases). Trimming took off 5 bases at V and 0 bases at J, with 11 bases between the two ends. CDR3 length: 15 residues. The V gene's germline CDR1 is LGHDT and CDR2 YNNKEL (reference sequence). Written as DNA, the CDR3 is TGTGCCAGCAGCAGGGACACGAATAGCAATCAGCCCCAGCATTTT. Translated, it gives CASSRDTNSNQPQHF.

This rearrangement joins TRBV5-4 to TRBJ1-1; 10 bases fit TRBD1. Germline V lookup: CDR1 SGHNT, CDR2 YYREEE (reference sequence). V was clipped by 4 bases and J by 11 bases; unmatched bases: 11. The CDR3 spans 14 residues. The CDR3 region is CASSGTTGGARAFF. The DNA of the CDR3 is TGTGCCAGCAGCGGAACGACAGGGGGCGCAAGGGCTTTCTTT.

The V call is TRBV12-3 or TRBV12-4, the J call TRBJ1-2, with 8 bases matching TRBD1. Losses at the gene ends were 6 bases for V and 5 bases for J; bases not matched to a gene: 5. CDR3 size: 13 residues. The CDR3, as DNA: TGTGCCAGCAGCCTAAGACAGGGGTATGGCTACACCTTC. Protein sequence: CASSLRQGYGYTF.

The chain employs TRBV13 and TRBJ2-1, with D unresolved. Per the germline V gene, CDR1 is PRHDT and CDR2 is FYEKMQ (reference sequence). CDR3 length: 14 amino acids. V lost 1 base, J lost 5 bases, and 9 bases lay in between. The CDR3 nucleotides are TGTGCCAGCAGCTTAGTAGCTCTGAACAATGAGCAGTTCTTC. Encoded protein: CASSLVALNNEQFF.